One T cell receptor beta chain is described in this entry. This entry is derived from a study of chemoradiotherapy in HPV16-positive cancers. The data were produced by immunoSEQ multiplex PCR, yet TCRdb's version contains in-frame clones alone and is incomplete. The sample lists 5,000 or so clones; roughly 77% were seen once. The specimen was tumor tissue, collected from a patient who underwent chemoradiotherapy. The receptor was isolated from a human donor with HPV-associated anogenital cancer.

CDR3 region: CASTMGSSSGNTIYF. In DNA form, the CDR3 reads TGTGCCAGCACTATGGGCAGCAGCTCTGGAAACACCATATATTTT. The chain links TRBV7-9 to TRBJ1-3; D not certain. In germline, CDR1 is SEHNR, CDR2 FQNEAQ (reference sequence). This CDR3 spans 15 amino acids. V was trimmed by 7 bases and J by 0 bases, leaving 13 bases between them.